Listed here are 24 T cell receptor beta chains from one sample, sequenced in a study of CD8 T cells in Susac syndrome. An input of roughly 0.45 to 1 ug of RNA was subjected to reverse transcription using random hexamers. In TCRdb, the immunoSEQ multiplex PCR reads were re-called with MiXCR into one record per CDR3 protein. This table has 250,000 to 300,000 distinct CDR3 sequences, around 91% appearing once. Input material: CD8+ T cells from PBMCs. The receptors here all came from a human donor with multiple sclerosis.

The chain carries TRBV6-6 and TRBJ2-5, with 11 bases aligning to TRBD2. CDR3 length equals 16 residues. Germline CDR1 and CDR2: MNHNY and SVGAGI (reference sequence). Germline trimming cut 0 bases from V and 4 bases from J; bases unmatched to any gene: 4. CDR3 bases: TGTGCCAGCAGTTACTCATTAGCGGGGGGGCGAGAGACCCAGTACTTC. Translating gives CASSYSLAGGRETQYF.

V is TRBV15 and J is TRBJ1-1, with D uncertain. This CDR3 has 14 residues. Trimming took off 5 bases at V and 0 bases at J, with 10 bases between the two ends. Germline CDR1 reads LNHNV; CDR2 reads YYDKDF (reference sequence). This CDR3 is CATSQTRMNTEAFF. The CDR3 DNA reads TGTGCCACCAGCCAAACACGGATGAACACTGAAGCTTTCTTT.

The chain joins TRBV19 to TRBJ2-7, with TRBD2 as a possible D gene (6 bases). The germline V and J ends were trimmed by 5 bases and 1 base, with 15 bases remaining between them. This CDR3 comprises 15 residues. CDR1 LNHDA and CDR2 SQIVND come from the germline V gene (reference sequence). The DNA of the CDR3 is TGTGCCAGTAGTGAGACGGGGGAATTGTCCTACGAGCAGTACTTC. This codes for CASSETGELSYEQYF.

The rearrangement joins TRBV28 to TRBJ1-4; the D is unclear. Per the germline V gene, CDR1 is MDHEN and CDR2 is SYDVKM. The V gene lost 5 bases and the J gene lost 7 bases, with 14 bases spanning the gap. The CDR3 has 14 amino acids. Here the CDR3 reads CASSRDGPGEKLFF. In nucleotides, the CDR3 is TGTGCCAGCAGTCGCGACGGACCAGGTGAAAAACTGTTTTTT. The full variable domain, with the rest looked up from reference TRBV28 and TRBJ1-4, is DVKVTQSSRYLVKRTGEKVFLECVQDMDHENMFWYRQDPGLGLRLIYFSYDVKMKEKGDIPEGYSVSREKKERFSLILESASTNQTSMYLCASSRDGPGEKLFFGSGTQLSVL.

V and J are TRBV27 and TRBJ2-1; TRBD2 might be the D (5 bases). From germline, CDR1 is MNHEY and CDR2 SMNVEV (reference sequence). V lost 2 bases and J 10 bases, leaving 9 bases between the germline ends. This CDR3 comprises 12 residues. DNA of the CDR3: TGTGCCAGCAGTTTACCAGACTACGAGCAGTTCTTC. Its protein product is CASSLPDYEQFF.

The chain carries TRBV11-3 and TRBJ2-1, with 16 bases aligning to TRBD2. V lost 5 bases, J lost 4 bases, and 8 bases stayed unmatched. Germline CDR1 SGHNT, CDR2 YENEEA. The CDR3 is 18 amino acids. The CDR3 DNA sequence: TGTGCCAGCAGCCCGAGCATGGGACTAGCGGGGGGGTACAATGAGCAGTTCTTC. Residues: CASSPSMGLAGGYNEQFF.

The chain links TRBV28 to TRBJ2-7, with D possibly TRBD1 on 5 matching bases. The V and J ends lost 1 base and 4 bases respectively, with 11 bases between them. This CDR3 has 14 residues. Germline V lookup: CDR1 MDHEN, CDR2 SYDVKM. CDR3 nucleotide sequence: TGTGCCAGCAGTTTATCAGGGTTTGTGTACGAGCAGTACTTC. Its translation: CASSLSGFVYEQYF.

The chain couples TRBV7-2 to TRBJ2-7; 12 nucleotides align to TRBD2. Germline V gene data show CDR1 as SGHTA and CDR2 as FQGNSA. CDR3 length: 16 residues. Trimming removed 5 bases from V and 2 bases from J; junction bases left unmatched: 7. CDR3 sequence reads: CASSPPGTSGPYEQYF. The DNA for the CDR3 is TGTGCCAGCAGCCCCCCCGGGACTAGCGGGCCCTACGAGCAGTACTTC.

The chain joins TRBV4-1 to TRBJ2-3; the D is unclear. Trimming took 1 base from V and 4 from J, leaving 15 bases between them. This CDR3 has 16 amino acids. Germline V gene sequence: CDR1 MGHRA, CDR2 YSYEKL. The CDR3 DNA is TGCGCCAGCAGCCAAGGGGCGGCTCTTTTCGCAGATACGCAGTATTTT. This gives the protein CASSQGAALFADTQYF.

The chain's CDR3 is CASSMDPGRNQPQHF. In DNA, the CDR3 is TGTGCCAGTAGTATGGATCCAGGCCGCAATCAGCCCCAGCATTTT. The V and J genes are TRBV19 and TRBJ1-5; D ambiguous. The CDR3 is 15 residues long. Per germline, CDR1 LNHDA and CDR2 SQIVND (reference sequence). Trimming took 3 bases from V and 2 from J, leaving 11 bases between them. Combining the CDR3 with reference TRBV19 and TRBJ1-5 gives the whole variable domain DGGITQSPKYLFRKEGQNVTLSCEQNLNHDAMYWYRQDPGQGLRLIYYSQIVNDFQKGDIAEGYSVSREKKESFPLTVTSAQKNPTAFYLCASSMDPGRNQPQHFGDGTRLSIL.

The rearrangement links TRBV20-1 to TRBJ1-2, with 9 nucleotides matching TRBD1. There are 13 residues in the CDR3. With 8 bases clipped from V and 3 bases from J, the junction kept 7 bases outside the gene matches. In germline, CDR1 is DFQATT, CDR2 SNEGSKA (reference sequence). CDR3 loop: CSRRDRADYGYTF. The CDR3 DNA reads TGCAGTCGTCGGGACAGGGCTGACTATGGCTACACCTTC.

The chain recombines TRBV7-9 with TRBJ2-7, with 9 bases matching TRBD1. The V gene end was trimmed by 3 bases and the J gene end by 5 bases; junction bases not matched to a gene: 8. Germline V gene data show CDR1 as SEHNR and CDR2 as FQNEAQ (reference sequence). The length of the CDR3 is 15 residues. CDR3 nucleotides: TGTGCCAGCAGCTTGGGACAGGGCACTTTCGACGAGCAGTACTTC. This translates into CASSLGQGTFDEQYF.

The chain joins TRBV7-9 to TRBJ1-3; D unresolved. The CDR3 is made up of 16 amino acids. Per germline, CDR1 SEHNR and CDR2 FQNEAQ (reference sequence). The V gene lost 5 bases and the J gene lost 0 bases, with 14 bases spanning the gap. CDR3 amino acids: CASSLEPLDSGNTIYF. The CDR3 DNA follows: TGTGCCAGCAGCCTAGAGCCTCTTGACTCTGGAAACACCATATATTTT.

The chain joins TRBV20-1 to TRBJ2-1; 9 bases agree with TRBD2. CDR3 length equals 12 residues. Germline CDR1 and CDR2: DFQATT and SNEGSKA (reference sequence). Trimming at V came to 3 bases and at J to 9 bases, leaving 3 bases not matched to a gene. The chain's CDR3 is CSASLAGVEQFF. The CDR3, as DNA: TGCAGTGCTAGTTTAGCGGGAGTTGAGCAGTTCTTC.

The rearrangement links TRBV28 to TRBJ1-5; D ambiguous. V lost 2 bases to trimming and J lost 7 bases, with 9 bases between them. The germline gives CDR1 MDHEN, CDR2 SYDVKM. CDR3 length equals 13 residues. The DNA for the CDR3 is TGTGCCAGCAGTTTAATGGGAGTCCAGCCCCAGCATTTT. Protein sequence: CASSLMGVQPQHF. The full variable domain, rest sourced from reference TRBV28 and TRBJ1-5, is DVKVTQSSRYLVKRTGEKVFLECVQDMDHENMFWYRQDPGLGLRLIYFSYDVKMKEKGDIPEGYSVSREKKERFSLILESASTNQTSMYLCASSLMGVQPQHFGDGTRLSIL.

The chain carries TRBV14 and TRBJ1-2; D remains unclear. V was pared by 1 base and J by 1 base, with 10 bases between. This CDR3 has 15 amino acids. In germline, CDR1 is SGHDN, CDR2 FVKESK. In DNA form, the CDR3 reads TGTGCCAGCAGCCAAGTACCTGAAAGTAACTATGGCTACACCTTC. It codes for CASSQVPESNYGYTF.

The chain uses TRBV19 and TRBJ1-1; 9 bases are shared with TRBD1. The V gene end was trimmed by 3 bases and the J gene end by 6 bases; junction bases not matched to a gene: 5. The CDR3 has 14 residues. In germline, CDR1 is LNHDA, CDR2 SQIVND (reference sequence). The CDR3 nucleotides read TGTGCCAGTAGTATCGGGACAGGGTTCGCTGAAGCTTTCTTT. Translating gives CASSIGTGFAEAFF. Full variable domain (missing parts from reference TRBV19 and TRBJ1-1): DGGITQSPKYLFRKEGQNVTLSCEQNLNHDAMYWYRQDPGQGLRLIYYSQIVNDFQKGDIAEGYSVSREKKESFPLTVTSAQKNPTAFYLCASSIGTGFAEAFFGQGTRLTVV.

The rearrangement uses TRBV28 and TRBJ2-7, with TRBD2 matching over 8 bases. This CDR3 is built from 14 residues. With V trimmed by 8 bases and J by 6 bases, 12 bases remained unmatched. The germline CDR1 and CDR2 sequences are MDHEN and SYDVKM. The CDR3 DNA reads TGTGCCAGCGCTTACGGGGGGGGAGTCGGCGAGCAGTACTTC. It translates to CASAYGGGVGEQYF. Full variable domain (rest looked up from reference TRBV28 and TRBJ2-7): DVKVTQSSRYLVKRTGEKVFLECVQDMDHENMFWYRQDPGLGLRLIYFSYDVKMKEKGDIPEGYSVSREKKERFSLILESASTNQTSMYLCASAYGGGVGEQYFGPGTRLTVT.

The chain uses TRBV9 and TRBJ1-1; D not certain. Looked up from germline, CDR1 is SGDLS and CDR2 is YYNGEE. The CDR3 is 14 residues long. V was clipped by 4 bases and J by 3 bases, with 13 bases between them. Here the CDR3 DNA reads TGTGCCAGCAGCCCCGGTTTCACCGACACTGAAGCTTTCTTT. The encoded protein is CASSPGFTDTEAFF.

The rearrangement links TRBV19 to TRBJ1-6, with TRBD1 matching 12 bases. Germline assignment: CDR1 LNHDA and CDR2 SQIVND (reference sequence). The CDR3 covers 15 residues. V shed 1 base and J 9 bases; nucleotides not matched to a gene: 1. CDR3 DNA sequence: TGTGCCAGTAGTATAGGGGACAGGGGGCGTTCACCCCTCCACTTT. This codes for CASSIGDRGRSPLHF.

The chain recombines TRBV9 with TRBJ2-7, with TRBD1 identical over 9 bases. Losses at the gene ends were 3 bases for V and 4 bases for J; bases not matched to a gene: 8. The CDR3 has 15 amino acids. The germline V gene has CDR1 SGDLS and CDR2 YYNGEE. The CDR3, as DNA: TGTGCCAGCAGCGCCGGGACAGGGAGGGGATACGAGCAGTACTTC. Translated: CASSAGTGRGYEQYF.

V is TRBV29-1 and J is TRBJ2-2, with a tentative D call TRBD1 (6 bases). V was clipped by 3 bases and J by 6 bases, with 23 bases between them. This CDR3 has 17 amino acids. Germline CDR1 SQVTM, CDR2 ANQGSEA. CDR3 coding DNA: TGCAGCGTTGATGGGCAGGGGTTGGGTGGGCCATCCGGGGAGCTGTTTTTT. This sequence encodes CSVDGQGLGGPSGELFF.

This chain connects TRBV28 to TRBJ2-7; TRBD1 might be the D (5 bases). The CDR3 sequence is 14 residues long. The V and J ends lost 6 bases and 7 bases respectively, with 19 bases between them. Per germline, CDR1 MDHEN and CDR2 SYDVKM. CDR3 sequence: CASRLGARVGEQYF. For the CDR3, the DNA is TGTGCCAGCAGATTAGGGGCTAGGGTAGGGGAGCAGTACTTC.

Turning to this clonotype: Germline and junction disagree at one end, which may indicate a read error. The chain uses TRBV4-1 and TRBJ2-1; D possibly corresponds to TRBD2 (5 bases). Germline CDR1 reads MGHRA; CDR2 reads YSYEKL. The CDR3 is 15 amino acids. CDR3 sequence (DNA): TGCGCCAGCGGCCAAGAGACCCCCGGGGACAATGAGCAGTTCTTC. It codes for CASGQETPGDNEQFF.